This T cell receptor (beta chain) came from a study of blood T cell repertoires in COVID-19. Trimming took off 1 base at V and 0 bases at J, with 10 bases between the two ends. CDR3 length equals 15 residues. Germline V gene data show CDR1 as LGHDT and CDR2 as YNNKEL (reference sequence). This clone was detected only once. Original analysis: Nucleated cell counts were estimated from reference gene primer amplification. The assay was immunoSEQ multiplex PCR, and TCRdb's table has in-frame clones only and misses some. V, J and clone size derive from that table, while D and trimming were established from the DNA sequence. The sample holds about 380,000 clones; roughly 84% are singletons and the top ten take 3%.

The sequence was collected from a woman in her 30s who had recovered from COVID-19. The specimen was PBMCs or T cells enriched from blood (not recorded which). V usage is TRBV3-1 (or the pseudogene TRBV3-2) and J usage is TRBJ2-7; D is unresolved. This CDR3 reads CASSQGHLVSYEQYF. CDR3 DNA sequence: TGTGCCAGCAGCCAAGGACACCTGGTCTCCTACGAGCAGTACTTC.